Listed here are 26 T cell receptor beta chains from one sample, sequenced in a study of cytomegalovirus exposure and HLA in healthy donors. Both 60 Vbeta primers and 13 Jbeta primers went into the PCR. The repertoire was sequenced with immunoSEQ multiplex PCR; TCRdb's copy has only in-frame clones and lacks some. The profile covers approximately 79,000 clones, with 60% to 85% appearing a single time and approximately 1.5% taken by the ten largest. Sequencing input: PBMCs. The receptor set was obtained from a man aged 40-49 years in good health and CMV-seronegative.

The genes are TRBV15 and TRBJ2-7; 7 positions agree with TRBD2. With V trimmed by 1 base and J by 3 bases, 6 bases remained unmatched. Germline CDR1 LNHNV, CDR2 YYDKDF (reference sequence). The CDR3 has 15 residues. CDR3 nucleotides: TGTGCCACCAGCAGAGTTATCGGGAGGAGCTACGAGCAGTACTTC. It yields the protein CATSRVIGRSYEQYF.

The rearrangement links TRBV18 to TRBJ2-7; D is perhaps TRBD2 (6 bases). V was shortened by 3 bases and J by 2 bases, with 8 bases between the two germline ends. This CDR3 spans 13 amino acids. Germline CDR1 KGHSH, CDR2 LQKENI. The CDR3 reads CASSPAGPYEQYF. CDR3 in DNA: TGTGCCAGCTCACCGGCGGGGCCCTACGAGCAGTACTTC.

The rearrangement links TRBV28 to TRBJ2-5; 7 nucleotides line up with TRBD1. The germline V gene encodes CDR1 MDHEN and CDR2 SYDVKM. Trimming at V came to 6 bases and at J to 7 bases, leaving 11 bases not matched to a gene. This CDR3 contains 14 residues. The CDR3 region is CASSPGGVVGTQYF. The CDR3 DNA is TGTGCCAGCAGCCCAGGGGGTGTAGTGGGGACCCAGTACTTC.

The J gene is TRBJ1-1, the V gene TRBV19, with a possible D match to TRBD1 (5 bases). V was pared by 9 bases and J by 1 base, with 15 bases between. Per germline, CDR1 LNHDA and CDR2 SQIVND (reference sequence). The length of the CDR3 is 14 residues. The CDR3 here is CASPQDFGNTEAFF. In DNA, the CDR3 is TGTGCCAGCCCACAGGATTTCGGGAACACTGAAGCTTTCTTT.

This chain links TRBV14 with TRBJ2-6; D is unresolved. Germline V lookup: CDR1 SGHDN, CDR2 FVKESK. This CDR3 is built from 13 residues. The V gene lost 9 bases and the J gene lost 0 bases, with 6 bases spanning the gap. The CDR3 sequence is CASGLSGANVLTF. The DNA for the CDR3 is TGTGCCAGTGGGCTCTCTGGGGCCAACGTCCTGACTTTC.

CDR3 amino acids: CASSERSYGYTF. Written as DNA, the CDR3 is TGTGCCAGCAGTGAACGCAGCTATGGCTACACCTTC. This sequence joins TRBV2 and TRBJ1-2; D unclear. The CDR3 extends over 12 amino acids. Trimming left V 2 bases short and J 4 bases short, with 5 bases between. Germline V CDR1 and CDR2: SNHLY, FYNNEI.

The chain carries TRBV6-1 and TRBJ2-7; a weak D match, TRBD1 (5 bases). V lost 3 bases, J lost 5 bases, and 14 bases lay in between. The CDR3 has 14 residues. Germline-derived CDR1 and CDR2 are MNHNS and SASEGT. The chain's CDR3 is CASSESQGKHEQYF. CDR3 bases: TGTGCCAGCAGTGAGTCTCAGGGTAAGCACGAGCAGTACTTC.

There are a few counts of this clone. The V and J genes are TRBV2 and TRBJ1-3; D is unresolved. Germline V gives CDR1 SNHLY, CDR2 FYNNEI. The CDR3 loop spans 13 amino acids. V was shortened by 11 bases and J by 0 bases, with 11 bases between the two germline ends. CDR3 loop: CAYLGLSGNTIYF. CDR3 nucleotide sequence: TGTGCCTATCTTGGGCTCTCTGGAAACACCATATATTTT.

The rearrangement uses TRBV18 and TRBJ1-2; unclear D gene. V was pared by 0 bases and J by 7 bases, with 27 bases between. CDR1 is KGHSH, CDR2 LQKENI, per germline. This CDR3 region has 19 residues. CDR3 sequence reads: CASSPPNPKEASTRGGYTF. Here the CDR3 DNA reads TGTGCCAGCTCACCACCCAATCCGAAAGAGGCTTCAACTCGGGGTGGCTACACCTTC. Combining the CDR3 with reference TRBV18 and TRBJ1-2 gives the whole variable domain NAGVMQNPRHLVRRRGQEARLRCSPMKGHSHVYWYRQLPEEGLKFMVYLQKENIIDESGMPKERFSAEFPKEGPSILRIQQVVRGDSAAYFCASSPPNPKEASTRGGYTFGSGTRLTVV.

Here the CDR3 DNA reads TGTGCCAGCAGTTACCTGGGACAGATGCAAGAGACCCAGTACTTC. Translating gives CASSYLGQMQETQYF. The chain employs TRBV6-5 and TRBJ2-5; 7 bases are shared with TRBD1. The CDR3 sequence is 15 residues long. Germline V gives CDR1 MNHEY, CDR2 SVGAGI. The V and J ends lost 2 bases and 2 bases, in that order; junction bases with no gene match: 5.

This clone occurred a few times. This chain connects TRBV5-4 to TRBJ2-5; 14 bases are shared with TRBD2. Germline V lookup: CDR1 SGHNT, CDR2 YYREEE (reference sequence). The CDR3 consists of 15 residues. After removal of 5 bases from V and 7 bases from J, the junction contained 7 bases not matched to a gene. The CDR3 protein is CASSSWTSGRRTQYF. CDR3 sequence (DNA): TGTGCCAGCAGTTCCTGGACTAGCGGGAGGAGGACCCAGTACTTC.

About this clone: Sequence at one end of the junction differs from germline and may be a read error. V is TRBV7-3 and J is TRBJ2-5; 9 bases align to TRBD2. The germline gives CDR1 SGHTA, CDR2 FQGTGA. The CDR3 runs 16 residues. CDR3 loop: CASSLTSGRPQETQYF. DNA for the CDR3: TGTGCTAGCAGCTTGACTAGCGGAAGACCCCAAGAGACCCAGTACTTC.

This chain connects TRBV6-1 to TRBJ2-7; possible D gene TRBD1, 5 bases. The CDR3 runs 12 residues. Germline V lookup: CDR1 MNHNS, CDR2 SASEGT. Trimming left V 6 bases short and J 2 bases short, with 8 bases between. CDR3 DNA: TGTGCCAGCAGGGACATTACCTACGAGCAGTACTTC. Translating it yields CASRDITYEQYF.

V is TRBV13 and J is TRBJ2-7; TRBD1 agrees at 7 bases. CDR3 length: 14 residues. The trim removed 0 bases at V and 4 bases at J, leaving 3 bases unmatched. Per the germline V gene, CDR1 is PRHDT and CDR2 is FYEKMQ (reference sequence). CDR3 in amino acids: CASSLGGQLYEQYF. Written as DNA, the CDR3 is TGTGCCAGCAGCTTAGGGGGACAGTTGTACGAGCAGTACTTC.

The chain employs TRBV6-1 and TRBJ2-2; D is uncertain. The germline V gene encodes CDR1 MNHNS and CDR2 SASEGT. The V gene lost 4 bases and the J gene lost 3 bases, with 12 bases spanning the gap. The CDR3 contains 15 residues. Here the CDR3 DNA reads TGTGCCAGCAGTGTAGCTGGAGTCCACACCGGGGAGCTGTTTTTT. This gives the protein CASSVAGVHTGELFF.

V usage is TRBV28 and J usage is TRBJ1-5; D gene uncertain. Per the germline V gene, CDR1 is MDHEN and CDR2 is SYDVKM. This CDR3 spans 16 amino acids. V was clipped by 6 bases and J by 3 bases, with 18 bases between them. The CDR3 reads CASRRVAAILNQPQHF. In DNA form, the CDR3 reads TGTGCCAGCAGACGGGTGGCAGCTATTCTCAATCAGCCCCAGCATTTT.

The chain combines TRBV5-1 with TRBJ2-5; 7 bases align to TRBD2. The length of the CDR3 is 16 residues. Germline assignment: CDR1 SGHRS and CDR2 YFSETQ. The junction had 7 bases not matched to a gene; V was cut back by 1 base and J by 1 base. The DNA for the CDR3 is TGCGCCAGCAGCTTGAGGGCGGGGGAGGGCCAAGAGACCCAGTACTTC. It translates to CASSLRAGEGQETQYF.

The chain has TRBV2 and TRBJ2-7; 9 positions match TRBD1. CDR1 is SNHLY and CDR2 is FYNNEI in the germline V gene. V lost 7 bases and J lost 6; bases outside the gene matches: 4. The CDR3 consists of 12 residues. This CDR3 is CASTGTGFEQYF. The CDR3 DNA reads TGTGCCAGCACCGGGACAGGGTTCGAGCAGTACTTC. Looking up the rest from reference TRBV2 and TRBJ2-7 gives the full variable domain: EPEVTQTPSHQVTQMGQEVILRCVPISNHLYFYWYRQILGQKVEFLVSFYNNEISEKSEIFDDQFSVERPDGSNFTLKIRSTKLEDSAMYFCASTGTGFEQYFGPGTRLTVT.

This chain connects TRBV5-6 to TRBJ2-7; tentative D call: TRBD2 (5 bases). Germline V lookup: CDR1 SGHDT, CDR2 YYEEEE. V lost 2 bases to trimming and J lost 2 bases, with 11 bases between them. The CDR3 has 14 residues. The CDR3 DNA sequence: TGTGCCAGCAGCTTTCCCGACGGGACCTACGAGCAGTACTTC. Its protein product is CASSFPDGTYEQYF.

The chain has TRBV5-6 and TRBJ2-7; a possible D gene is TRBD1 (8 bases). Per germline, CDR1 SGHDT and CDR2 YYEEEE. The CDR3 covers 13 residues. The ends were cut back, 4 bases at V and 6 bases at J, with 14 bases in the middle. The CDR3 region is CASSPQGEGEQYF. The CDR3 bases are TGTGCCAGCAGCCCACAGGGGGAGGGCGAGCAGTACTTC. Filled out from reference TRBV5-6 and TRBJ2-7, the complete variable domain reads DAGVTQSPTHLIKTRGQQVTLRCSPKSGHDTVSWYQQALGQGPQFIFQYYEEEERQRGNFPDRFSGHQFPNYSSELNVNALLLGDSALYLCASSPQGEGEQYFGPGTRLTVT.

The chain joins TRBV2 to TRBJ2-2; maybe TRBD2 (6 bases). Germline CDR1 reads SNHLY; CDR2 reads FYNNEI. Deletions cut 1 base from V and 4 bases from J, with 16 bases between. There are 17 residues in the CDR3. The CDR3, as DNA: TGTGCCAGCAGTGAAGGGTATGGGGGGAGCGTCACCGGGGAGCTGTTTTTT. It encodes CASSEGYGGSVTGELFF.

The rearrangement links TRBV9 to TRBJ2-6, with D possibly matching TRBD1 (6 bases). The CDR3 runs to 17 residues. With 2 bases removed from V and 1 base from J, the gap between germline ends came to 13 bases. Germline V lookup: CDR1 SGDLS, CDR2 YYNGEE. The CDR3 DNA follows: TGTGCCAGCAGCGTCCTCTCAGGGGCGTCTGGGGCCAACGTCCTGACTTTC. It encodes CASSVLSGASGANVLTF. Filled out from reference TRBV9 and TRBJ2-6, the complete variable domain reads DSGVTQTPKHLITATGQRVTLRCSPRSGDLSVYWYQQSLDQGLQFLIQYYNGEERAKGNILERFSAQQFPDLHSELNLSSLELGDSALYFCASSVLSGASGANVLTFGAGSRLTVL.

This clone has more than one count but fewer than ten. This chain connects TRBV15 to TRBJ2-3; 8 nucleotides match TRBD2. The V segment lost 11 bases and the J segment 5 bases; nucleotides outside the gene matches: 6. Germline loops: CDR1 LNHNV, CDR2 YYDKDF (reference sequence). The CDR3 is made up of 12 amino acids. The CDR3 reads CASSGGGDTQYF. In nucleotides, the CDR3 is TGTGCCTCCTCGGGAGGGGGAGATACGCAGTATTTT.

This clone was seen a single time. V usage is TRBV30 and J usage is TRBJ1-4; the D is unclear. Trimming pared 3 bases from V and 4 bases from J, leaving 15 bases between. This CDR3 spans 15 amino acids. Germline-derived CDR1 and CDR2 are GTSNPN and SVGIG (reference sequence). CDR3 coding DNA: TGTGCCTGGAGCTTAAACAGCGGACTTAATGAAAAACTGTTTTTT. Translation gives CAWSLNSGLNEKLFF. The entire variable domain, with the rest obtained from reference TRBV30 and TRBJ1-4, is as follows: SQTIHQWPATLVQPVGSPLSLECTVEGTSNPNLYWYRQAAGRGLQLLFYSVGIGQISSEVPQNLSASRPQDRQFILSSKKLLLSDSGFYLCAWSLNSGLNEKLFFGSGTQLSVL.

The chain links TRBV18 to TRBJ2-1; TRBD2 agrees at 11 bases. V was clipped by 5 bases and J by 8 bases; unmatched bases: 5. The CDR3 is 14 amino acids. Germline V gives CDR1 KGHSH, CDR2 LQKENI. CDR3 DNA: TGTGCCAGCTCAATAACTAGCGGGAGAGATGAGCAGTTCTTC. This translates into CASSITSGRDEQFF.

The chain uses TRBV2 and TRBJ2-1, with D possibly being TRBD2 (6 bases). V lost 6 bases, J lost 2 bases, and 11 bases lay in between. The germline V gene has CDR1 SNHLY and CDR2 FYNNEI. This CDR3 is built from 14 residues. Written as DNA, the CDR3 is TGTGCCAGCAGGCGGGGCGCAACCTACAATGAGCAGTTCTTC. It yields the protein CASRRGATYNEQFF.